The T cell receptor beta chain under discussion was sequenced for a study of vaccination effects on CD4 cells after COVID-19. Overall study: Each participant was administered two doses of either the BNT162b2 or the mRNA-1273 vaccine.

CDR1 is GTSNPN and CDR2 is SVGIG in the germline V gene (reference sequence). V shed 0 bases and J 2 bases; nucleotides not matched to a gene: 3. The CDR3 sequence is 14 residues long. ViraFEST assay sequencing came after antigen-specific CD4+ T cells were expanded with viral peptide pools. Subsequent to a culture period of under twelve days, CD4+ T cells were isolated. Vaccinated participants had no history of SARS-CoV-2 infection and tested negative for nucleocapsid antibodies. PBMC cultures contained about 1.9 million cells per well, around 9.7 IU/ml IL-2 and around 9.9 ug/ml peptides. This clone was observed a few times. Antigen: not known. Method: immunoSEQ multiplex PCR; TCRdb's copy keeps in-frame clones and lacks some. The data hold about 31,000 clones, with 55% to 75% observed a single time.

The material sequenced was CD4+ T cells from PBMCs cultured with HCoV-229E spike peptides, taken before COVID-19 vaccination. The J gene is TRBJ1-1, the V gene TRBV30; 7 nucleotides line up with TRBD1. This receptor was taken from a human donor who received a COVID-19 vaccine. The CDR3 DNA sequence: TGTGCCTGGAGTGTACAGGGGTTTAACACTGAAGCTTTCTTT. Its protein product is CAWSVQGFNTEAFF.